Following are 9 T cell receptor beta chains from one sample sequenced in a study of blood T cell repertoires in COVID-19. Clones were sequenced by immunoSEQ multiplex PCR, and TCRdb holds only the in-frame ones, with some missing. The profile shows some 78,000 clones, 89% of them singletons. The specimen sequenced was peripheral blood. These receptors were taken from a man between 65 and 85 years old with active or convalescent COVID-19.

The rearrangement joins TRBV2 to TRBJ2-5; 9 nucleotides align to TRBD2. CDR3 size: 13 residues. Germline CDR1 is SNHLY and CDR2 is FYNNEI. V was pared by 8 bases and J by 5 bases, with 6 bases of the junction left unmatched. The CDR3 coding sequence is TGTGCCAGCTCGGCGGCGGGGGGGGAGACCCAGTACTTC. This encodes CASSAAGGETQYF. Full variable domain (rest looked up from reference TRBV2 and TRBJ2-5): EPEVTQTPSHQVTQMGQEVILRCVPISNHLYFYWYRQILGQKVEFLVSFYNNEISEKSEIFDDQFSVERPDGSNFTLKIRSTKLEDSAMYFCASSAAGGETQYFGPGTRLLVL.

This chain links TRBV7-7 with TRBJ2-1, with 13 bases matching TRBD2. Unmatched junction bases numbered 8, after V lost 3 bases and J lost 0 bases. The germline gives CDR1 SSHAT, CDR2 FNYEAQ (reference sequence). The CDR3 loop spans 19 amino acids. In nucleotides, the CDR3 is TGTGCCAGCAGCTTCAGACTAGCGGGGGGCGCAAACTCCTACAATGAGCAGTTCTTC. Translating gives CASSFRLAGGANSYNEQFF.

This clone came up once. V is TRBV7-2 and J is TRBJ2-5, with 14 bases identical to TRBD2. Germline V lookup: CDR1 SGHTA, CDR2 FQGNSA. The CDR3 loop spans 15 amino acids. Trimming removed 7 bases from V and 5 bases from J; junction bases left unmatched: 6. The CDR3 is CASTPGLAGEETQYF. In DNA, the CDR3 is TGTGCCAGCACCCCGGGACTAGCGGGGGAGGAGACCCAGTACTTC.

This chain uses TRBV5-4 with TRBJ2-1; 8 bases match TRBD1. The trim removed 0 bases at V and 2 bases at J, leaving 4 bases unmatched. Germline V CDR1 and CDR2: SGHNT, YYREEE (reference sequence). This CDR3 spans 16 amino acids. The CDR3 coding sequence is TGTGCCAGCAGCTTGGGTGCGGGACAGGCCTACAATGAGCAGTTCTTC. It translates to CASSLGAGQAYNEQFF.

The rearrangement joins TRBV11-2 to TRBJ2-1, with TRBD2 matching 10 bases. Germline-derived CDR1 and CDR2 are SGHAT and FQNNGV. Unmatched junction bases numbered 4, after V lost 5 bases and J lost 3 bases. This CDR3 has 15 residues. CDR3 bases: TGTGCCAGCAGCCACGCTAGCGGGAGCTACAATGAGCAGTTCTTC. Its translation: CASSHASGSYNEQFF.

This clone was counted once. The rearrangement uses TRBV30 and TRBJ2-7; weak D call: TRBD1 (6 bases). Trimming cost V 5 bases and J 1 base, with 12 bases left between them. CDR1 and CDR2 from the germline V gene are GTSNPN and SVGIG (reference sequence). This CDR3 is 13 amino acids long. The CDR3 coding sequence is TGTGCCTGGGAACAGGGCGCTTCCTACGAGCAGTACTTC. Translating it yields CAWEQGASYEQYF.

The CDR3 loop is CASKRTGVGNTIYF. DNA of the CDR3: TGTGCCAGCAAACGGACAGGGGTGGGAAACACCATATATTTT. The chain has TRBV28 and TRBJ1-3, with TRBD1 matching 9 bases. Germline values: CDR1 MDHEN, CDR2 SYDVKM. Trimming cost V 7 bases and J 4 bases; bases outside gene matches: 5. This CDR3 is 14 amino acids long.

V and J are TRBV29-1 and TRBJ2-5; 9 bases agree with TRBD1. V was clipped by 6 bases and J by 2 bases; unmatched bases: 4. CDR1 is SQVTM and CDR2 is ANQGSEA in the germline V gene. The CDR3 is 13 residues long. The CDR3 DNA is TGCAGCGTAGGACAGGGGCTACAAGAGACCCAGTACTTC. Protein: CSVGQGLQETQYF.

Only one count was recorded for this clone. In DNA, the CDR3 is TGCGCCAGCAGCTCGGGACTTTTGAACACTGAAGCTTTCTTT. Its protein product is CASSSGLLNTEAFF. This rearrangement joins TRBV5-1 to TRBJ1-1; weak D call: TRBD1 (5 bases). Germline V lookup: CDR1 SGHRS, CDR2 YFSETQ. The CDR3 covers 14 residues. V was trimmed by 3 bases and J by 0 bases, leaving 9 bases between them. Combining the CDR3 with reference TRBV5-1 and TRBJ1-1 gives the whole variable domain KAGVTQTPRYLIKTRGQQVTLSCSPISGHRSVSWYQQTPGQGLQFLFEYFSETQRNKGNFPGRFSGRQFSNSRSEMNVSTLELGDSALYLCASSSGLLNTEAFFGQGTRLTVV.